The rows below give T cell receptor beta chains drawn from one sample of a study of OX40 agonist ivuxolimab in advanced cancers. Produced via immunoSEQ multiplex PCR; TCRdb's table is partial and in-frame only. The sample consists of 150,000 to 190,000 clones, approximately 94% of them appearing once. Sequencing used CD4+ or CD8+ T cells sorted from blood, obtained in a trial of the OX40 agonist ivuxolimab. Receptors originate from an adult with an advanced solid tumor such as melanoma, head and neck, liver or kidney cancer. The CDR3 runs from the conserved cysteine through the conserved F or W. Part of the rows lack a size; the others show once, few, many or a class for expanded clones.

CDR3aa,j_gene,v_gene,abundance
CASSQDLGAGQRNTIYF,TRBJ1-3,TRBV4-3,-
CASSRDSNYGYTF,TRBJ1-2,TRBV5-4,-
CASSPDMNTEAFF,TRBJ1-1,TRBV28,-
CASSSRGGSSYEQYF,TRBJ2-7,TRBV7-9,-
CSVAQGARWEKLFF,TRBJ1-4,TRBV29-1,-
CASSVLGDHTEAFF,TRBJ1-1,TRBV2,-
CASSLLGSGSYNEQFF,TRBJ2-1,TRBV27,-
CASSPPGTGVRNQPQHF,TRBJ1-5,TRBV18,-
CASSLTSGTYNEQFF,TRBJ2-1,TRBV5-1,-
CASSQDHVYEQYF,TRBJ2-7,TRBV4-3,-
CASSSWTGANEQFF,TRBJ2-1,TRBV6-5,-
CASSSTGNTEAFF,TRBJ1-1,TRBV7-3,-
CASSSGTEETQYF,TRBJ2-5,TRBV9,-
CASSLMEITNTQYF,TRBJ2-3,TRBV5-4,-
CASSSSSEQFF,TRBJ2-1,TRBV27,-
CASSQRTGSGEQYF,TRBJ2-7,TRBV5-6,-
CASSLADIAYEQYF,TRBJ2-7,TRBV11-3,once
CASRSSGFYGYTF,TRBJ1-2,TRBV28,once
CASSLGTANYGYTF,TRBJ1-2,TRBV28,-
CASTPDWQGGSPLHF,TRBJ1-6,TRBV6-1,-
CAWDYQADLSAPSYEQYF,TRBJ2-7,TRBV30,-
CASSPKQGPSGYTF,TRBJ1-2,TRBV27,-
CASSDGGDYGYTF,TRBJ1-2,TRBV6-6,-
CASSQGRSGGSETQYF,TRBJ2-5,TRBV4-2,-
CASSYQALTGAGELFF,TRBJ2-2,TRBV6-5,-
CASKPGVGTDTQYF,TRBJ2-3,TRBV6-5,-
CASSRGDTQYF,TRBJ2-3,TRBV6-5,-
CASSQGLAPNTGELFF,TRBJ2-2,TRBV4-3,-
CASSYSINPGDQPQHF,TRBJ1-5,TRBV6-5,-
CASSPSGEDYGYTF,TRBJ1-2,TRBV4-1,-
CASSYHPGSSTDTQYF,TRBJ2-3,TRBV6-6,-
CASSRGTGWSYTF,TRBJ1-2,TRBV6-5,once
CASSPLEPSYGYTF,TRBJ1-2,TRBV27,-
CASTPGFNTGELFF,TRBJ2-2,TRBV7-3,-
CASSLATGGGMNIQYF,TRBJ2-4,TRBV7-2,once
CASSKGGAADTGELFF,TRBJ2-2,TRBV5-4,-
CASSPPANTEAFF,TRBJ1-1,TRBV18,-